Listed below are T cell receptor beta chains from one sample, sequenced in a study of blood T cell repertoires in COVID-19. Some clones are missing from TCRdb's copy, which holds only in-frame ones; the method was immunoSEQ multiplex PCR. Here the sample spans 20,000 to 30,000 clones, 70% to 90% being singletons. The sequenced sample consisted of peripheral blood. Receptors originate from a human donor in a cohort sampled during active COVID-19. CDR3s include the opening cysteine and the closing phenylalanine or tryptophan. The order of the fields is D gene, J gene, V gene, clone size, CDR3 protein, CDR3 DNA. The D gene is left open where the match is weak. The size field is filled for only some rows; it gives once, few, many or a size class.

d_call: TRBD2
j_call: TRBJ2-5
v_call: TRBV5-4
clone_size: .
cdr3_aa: CASRGPGLAGTQYF
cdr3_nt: TGTGCCAGCAGGGGTCCGGGACTAGCAGGGACCCAGTACTTC

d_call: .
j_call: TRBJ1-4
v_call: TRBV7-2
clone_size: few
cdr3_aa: CASSPLGATNEKLFF
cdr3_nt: TGTGCCAGCAGCCCCCTCGGGGCAACTAATGAAAAACTGTTTTTT

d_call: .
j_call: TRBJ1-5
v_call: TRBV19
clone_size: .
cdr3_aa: CASSRAVRSNQPQHF
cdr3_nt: TGTGCCAGTAGTAGGGCAGTAAGGAGCAATCAGCCCCAGCATTTT

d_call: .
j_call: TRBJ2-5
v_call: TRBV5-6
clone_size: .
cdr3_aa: CASSSGLIQETQYF
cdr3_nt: TGTGCCAGCAGCTCGGGACTTATACAAGAGACCCAGTACTTC

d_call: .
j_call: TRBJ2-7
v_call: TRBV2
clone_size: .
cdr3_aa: CASRLTALQEQYF
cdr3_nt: TGTGCCAGCAGACTGACTGCTTTACAAGAGCAGTACTTC

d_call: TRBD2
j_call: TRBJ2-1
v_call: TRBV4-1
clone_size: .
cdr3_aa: CASSQVGLALNEQFF
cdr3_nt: TGCGCCAGCAGCCAAGTGGGACTAGCGTTAAATGAGCAGTTCTTC

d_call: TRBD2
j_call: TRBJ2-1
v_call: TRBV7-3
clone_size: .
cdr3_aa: CASSAVAGVGGEQFF
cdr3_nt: TGTGCCAGCAGCGCAGTAGCGGGAGTAGGCGGTGAGCAGTTCTTC

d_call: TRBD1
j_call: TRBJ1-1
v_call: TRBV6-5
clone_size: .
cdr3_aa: CAAWTGDTEAFF
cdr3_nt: TGTGCCGCATGGACAGGGGACACTGAAGCTTTCTTT

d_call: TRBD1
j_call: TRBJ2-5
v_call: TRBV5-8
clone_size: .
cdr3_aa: CASSLRTGGVETQYF
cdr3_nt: TGTGCCAGCAGCCTGCGGACAGGGGGAGTGGAGACCCAGTACTTC

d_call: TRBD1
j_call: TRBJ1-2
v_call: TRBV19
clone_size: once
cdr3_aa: CASSIGSGQGNYGYTF
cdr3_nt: TGTGCCAGTAGTATAGGTTCCGGACAGGGGAACTATGGCTACACCTTC

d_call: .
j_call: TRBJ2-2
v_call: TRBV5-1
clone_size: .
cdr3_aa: CASSLAITGTGELFF
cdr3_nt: TGCGCCAGCAGCTTGGCTATAACAGGCACCGGGGAGCTGTTTTTT

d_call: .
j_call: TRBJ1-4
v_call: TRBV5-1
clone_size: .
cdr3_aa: CASSPDGTTNEKLFF
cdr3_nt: TGCGCCAGCAGCCCCGACGGGACAACTAATGAAAAACTGTTTTTT

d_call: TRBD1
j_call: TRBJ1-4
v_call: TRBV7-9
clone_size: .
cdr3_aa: CASSSRDSIHEKLFF
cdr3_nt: TGTGCCAGCAGCTCCCGGGACAGCATCCATGAAAAACTGTTTTTT

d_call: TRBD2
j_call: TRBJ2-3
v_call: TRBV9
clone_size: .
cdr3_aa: CASSLGLAVTDTQYF
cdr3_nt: TGTGCCAGCAGCCTCGGACTAGCGGTCACAGATACGCAGTATTTT

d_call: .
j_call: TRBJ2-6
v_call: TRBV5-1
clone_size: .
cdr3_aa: CASSDGAGANVLTF
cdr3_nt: TGCGCCAGCAGCGATGGGGCCGGGGCCAACGTCCTGACTTTC

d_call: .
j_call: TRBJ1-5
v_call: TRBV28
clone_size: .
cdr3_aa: CASSSGGGLGNQPQHF
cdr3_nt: TGTGCCAGCAGTTCGGGGGGCGGCTTGGGCAATCAGCCCCAGCATTTT

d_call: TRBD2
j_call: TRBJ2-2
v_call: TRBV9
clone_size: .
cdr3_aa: CASRARLAGGDGELFF
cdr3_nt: TGTGCCAGCAGAGCAAGACTAGCGGGAGGGGACGGGGAGCTGTTTTTT

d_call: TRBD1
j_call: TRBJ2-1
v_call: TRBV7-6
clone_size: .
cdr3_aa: CASSLERQGYNEQFF
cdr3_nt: TGTGCCAGCAGCTTAGAGAGACAGGGCTACAATGAGCAGTTCTTC

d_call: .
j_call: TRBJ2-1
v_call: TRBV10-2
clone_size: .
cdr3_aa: CASSDGDEQFF
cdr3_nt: TGCGCCAGCAGTGACGGAGATGAGCAGTTCTTC

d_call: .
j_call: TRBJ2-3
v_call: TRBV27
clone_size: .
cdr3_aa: CASSLFGSDDTQYF
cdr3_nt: TGTGCCAGCAGTTTATTTGGTAGCGACGATACGCAGTATTTT

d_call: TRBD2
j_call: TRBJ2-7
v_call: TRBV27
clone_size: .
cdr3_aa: CASSGGLGVYEQYF
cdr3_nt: TGTGCCAGCAGTGGGGGACTAGGCGTCTACGAGCAGTACTTC

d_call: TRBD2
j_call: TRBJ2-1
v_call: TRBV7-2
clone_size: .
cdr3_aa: CASSLLAGHNEQFF
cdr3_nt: TGTGCCAGCAGCTTACTAGCGGGGCACAATGAGCAGTTCTTC

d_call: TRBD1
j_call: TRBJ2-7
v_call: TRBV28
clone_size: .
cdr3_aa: CASSRITGGLGEQYF
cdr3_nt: TGTGCCAGCAGTCGCATAACAGGGGGTTTGGGGGAGCAGTACTTC

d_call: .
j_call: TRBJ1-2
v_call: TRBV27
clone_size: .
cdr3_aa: CASTPGGGGGYTF
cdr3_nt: TGTGCCAGCACCCCCGGGGGGGGAGGGGGCTACACCTTC

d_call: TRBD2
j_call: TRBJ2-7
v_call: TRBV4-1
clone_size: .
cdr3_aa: CASSQEPGLAGASSYEQYF
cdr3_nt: TGCGCCAGCAGCCAAGAGCCGGGACTAGCGGGGGCGAGCTCCTACGAGCAGTACTTC

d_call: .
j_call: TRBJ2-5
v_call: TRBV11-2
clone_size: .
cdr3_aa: CASSFSRGTQETQYF
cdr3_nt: TGTGCCAGCAGCTTCTCCAGGGGAACCCAAGAGACCCAGTACTTC

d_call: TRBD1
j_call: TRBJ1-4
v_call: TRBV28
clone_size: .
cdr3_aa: CASSYDKTIAGQGEKLFF
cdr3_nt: TGTGCCAGCAGTTATGACAAGACGATCGCGGGACAGGGTGAAAAACTGTTTTTT

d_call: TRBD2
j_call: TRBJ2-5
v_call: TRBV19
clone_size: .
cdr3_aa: CASSLGLAGGMRETQYF
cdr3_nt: TGTGCCAGTAGTTTGGGACTAGCGGGGGGTATGAGAGAGACCCAGTACTTC

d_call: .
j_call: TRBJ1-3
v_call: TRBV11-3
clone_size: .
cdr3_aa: CASSDAGTNSGNTIYF
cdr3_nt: TGTGCCAGCAGCGATGCGGGAACAAACTCTGGAAACACCATATATTTT

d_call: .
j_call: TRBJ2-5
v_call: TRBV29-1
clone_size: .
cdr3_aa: CSVSLGTQYF
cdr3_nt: TGCAGCGTTAGCCTAGGGACCCAGTACTTC

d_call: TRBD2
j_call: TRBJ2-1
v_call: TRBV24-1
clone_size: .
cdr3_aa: CATSAQLGGGYNEQFF
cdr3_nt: TGTGCCACCAGTGCCCAACTGGGGGGGGGATACAATGAGCAGTTCTTC